This section outlines one TCR beta chain sequence together with its context. Assay used: immunoSEQ multiplex PCR; TCRdb lists only in-frame clones, some missing. The repertoire holds about 490,000 clones, with roughly 80% as singletons. The V end lost 0 bases, the J end lost 4 bases, and 13 bases lay between the germline ends. The CDR3 totals 15 residues. CDR1 SGDLS and CDR2 YYNGEE come from the germline V gene. The sample is drawn from a study of shared clonotypes between healthy human individuals. This chain connects TRBV9 to TRBJ2-5, with D possibly matching TRBD1 (5 bases). Sample: PBMCs. The receptor was derived from a middle-aged woman in good health. Some clones in this sample may be carry-over from other donors' samples. The CDR3 is CASSVVQGGLETQYF. CDR3 DNA sequence: TGTGCCAGCAGCGTAGTCCAGGGTGGGTTAGAGACCCAGTACTTC.